The 9 T cell receptor beta chains below come from one sample, sequenced in a study of cytomegalovirus exposure and HLA in healthy donors. Only in-frame clones appear in the TCRdb table, and some are missing; sequencing was by immunoSEQ multiplex PCR. The top ten clones hold approximately 0.95% of a sample with under 400,000 clones, 70% to 90% of them seen once. The sequenced sample consisted of PBMCs. The receptor source for this set is a young man in good health and CMV-seronegative.

V usage is TRBV5-4 and J usage is TRBJ2-5; D ambiguous. Trimming removed 0 bases from V and 3 bases from J, with 6 bases in between. The CDR3 runs to 13 residues. Looked up from germline, CDR1 is SGHNT and CDR2 is YYREEE (reference sequence). The CDR3 reads CASSLVAEETQYF. The CDR3 DNA is TGTGCCAGCAGCTTGGTCGCAGAAGAGACCCAGTACTTC.

J is TRBJ1-5 and V is TRBV18, with 8 bases aligning to TRBD1. CDR3 size: 14 residues. In germline, CDR1 is KGHSH, CDR2 LQKENI. V trimming: 3 bases; J trimming: 7 bases; junction bases outside the gene matches: 5. The CDR3 reads CASSPDRAGQPQHF. CDR3 nucleotide sequence: TGTGCCAGCTCACCGGACAGGGCAGGGCAGCCCCAGCATTTT.

The chain is built from TRBV18 and TRBJ1-1; TRBD1 aligns across 7 bases. CDR3 length equals 15 residues. Germline V CDR1 and CDR2: KGHSH, LQKENI. With V trimmed by 0 bases and J by 5 bases, 6 bases remained unmatched. CDR3 protein: CASSPPHRGVTEAFF. The DNA of the CDR3 is TGTGCCAGCTCACCACCCCACAGGGGAGTTACTGAAGCTTTCTTT.

V gene TRBV9 combines with J gene TRBJ1-2; D call uncertain. CDR1 is SGDLS, CDR2 YYNGEE, per germline. Trimming removed 0 bases from V and 0 bases from J, with 9 bases in between. The CDR3 is 15 amino acids. The CDR3 region has the DNA TGTGCCAGCAGCGTAGGGTCAGTCGCTAACTATGGCTACACCTTC. Its protein is CASSVGSVANYGYTF.

The CDR3 spells CASSLLGGQTDTQYF. CDR3 nucleotides: TGCGCCAGCAGCTTGTTGGGGGGGCAGACAGATACGCAGTATTTT. The rearrangement uses TRBV5-1 and TRBJ2-3; D perhaps matches TRBD2 (7 bases). The V end was cut by 1 base, the J end by 3 bases, with 12 bases between. This CDR3 contains 15 residues. Germline CDR1 reads SGHRS; CDR2 reads YFSETQ.

This clone was found once. The chain uses TRBV5-6 and TRBJ2-1; D is uncertain. V dropped 0 bases and J dropped 8 bases, with 9 bases sitting between them. CDR1 SGHDT and CDR2 YYEEEE come from the germline V gene. This CDR3 is 13 amino acids long. CDR3 in DNA: TGTGCCAGCAGCTTGGACACGATCGATGAGCAGTTCTTC. This gives the protein CASSLDTIDEQFF.

The J gene is TRBJ1-5, the V gene TRBV18, with 12 bases that match TRBD1. The length of the CDR3 is 17 residues. Germline loops: CDR1 KGHSH, CDR2 LQKENI. V shed 3 bases, J shed 6 bases, and the junction held 9 bases outside the gene matches. Written as DNA, the CDR3 is TGTGCCAGCTCACCTCCGGGACAGGGGGCTTCGTCTCAGCCCCAGCATTTT. Its translation: CASSPPGQGASSQPQHF.

The V gene is TRBV5-1, the J gene TRBJ1-2; D is unresolved. From germline, CDR1 is SGHRS and CDR2 YFSETQ. The length of the CDR3 is 16 residues. Trimming left V 7 bases short and J 1 base short, with 20 bases between. The CDR3 here is CASAASSSAINYGYTF. The CDR3 region has the DNA TGCGCCAGCGCAGCGTCCAGTAGTGCGATTAACTATGGCTACACCTTC.

The chain couples TRBV9 to TRBJ1-5, with 10 bases identical to TRBD1. This CDR3 has 14 residues. Trimming removed 4 bases from V and 6 bases from J; junction bases left unmatched: 4. Per germline, CDR1 SGDLS and CDR2 YYNGEE. The CDR3 region has the DNA TGTGCCAGCAGCCAGGGACAGGGGAGTCAGCCCCAGCATTTT. Residues: CASSQGQGSQPQHF.